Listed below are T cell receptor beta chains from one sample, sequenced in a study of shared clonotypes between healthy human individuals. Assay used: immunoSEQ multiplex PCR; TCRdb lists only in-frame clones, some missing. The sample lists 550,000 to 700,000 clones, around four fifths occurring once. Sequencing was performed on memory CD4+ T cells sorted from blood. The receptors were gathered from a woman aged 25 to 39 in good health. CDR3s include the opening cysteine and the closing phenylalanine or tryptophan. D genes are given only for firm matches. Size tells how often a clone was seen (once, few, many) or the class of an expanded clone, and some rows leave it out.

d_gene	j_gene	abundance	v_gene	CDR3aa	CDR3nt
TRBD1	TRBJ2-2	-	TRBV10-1	CATPGGTGELFF	TGCGCCACCCCAGGGGGCACCGGGGAGCTGTTTTTT
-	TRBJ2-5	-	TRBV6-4	CASSGGLGETQYF	TGTGCCAGCAGTGGAGGTCTTGGGGAGACCCAGTACTTC
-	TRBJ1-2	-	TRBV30	CAWSQSGVIYGYTF	TGTGCCTGGAGCCAAAGTGGGGTAATCTATGGCTACACCTTC
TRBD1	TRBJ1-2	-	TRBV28	CASRDRVYGYTF	TGTGCCAGCAGGGACAGGGTCTATGGCTACACCTTC
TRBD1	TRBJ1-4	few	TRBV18	CASSPVQGGEKLFF	TGTGCCAGCTCACCAGTACAGGGGGGTGAAAAACTGTTTTTT
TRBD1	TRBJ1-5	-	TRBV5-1	CASSPGTGTQPQHF	TGCGCCAGCAGTCCCGGGACAGGGACACAGCCCCAGCATTTT
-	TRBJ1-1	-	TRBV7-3	CASSLIGGNTEAFF	TGTGCCAGCAGCTTAATTGGGGGGAACACTGAAGCTTTCTTT
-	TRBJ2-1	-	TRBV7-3	CASSPKGGRQFF	TGTGCCAGCAGCCCGAAGGGGGGGCGCCAGTTCTTC
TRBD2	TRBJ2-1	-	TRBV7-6	CASSSGTSGINEQFF	TGTGCCAGCAGCTCCGGGACTAGCGGGATCAATGAGCAGTTCTTC
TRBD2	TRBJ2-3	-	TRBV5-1	CASSLFGGNTDTQYF	TGCGCCAGCAGCTTATTCGGGGGGAACACAGATACGCAGTATTTT
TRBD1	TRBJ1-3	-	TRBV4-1	CASSQGQGAGGNTIYF	TGCGCCAGCAGCCAAGGACAGGGAGCAGGTGGAAACACCATATATTTT
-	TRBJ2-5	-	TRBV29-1	CSVEVGSGPQYF	TGCAGCGTTGAAGTCGGCTCGGGGCCCCAGTACTTC
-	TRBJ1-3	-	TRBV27	CASSFKGLAGNTIYF	TGTGCCAGCAGTTTTAAGGGGTTGGCTGGAAACACCATATATTTT
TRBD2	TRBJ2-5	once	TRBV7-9	CASSFMASGRGETQYF	TGTGCCAGCAGCTTCATGGCTAGCGGGAGGGGTGAGACCCAGTACTTC
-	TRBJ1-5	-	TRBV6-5	CASSYSSGPGQPQHF	TGTGCCAGCAGTTACTCGTCAGGTCCGGGTCAGCCCCAGCATTTT
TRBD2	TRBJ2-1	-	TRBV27	CASSEIAGAYNEQFF	TGTGCCAGCAGCGAAATAGCGGGGGCCTACAATGAGCAGTTCTTC
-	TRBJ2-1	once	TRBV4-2	CASSQDFGAEQFF	TGTGCCAGCAGCCAAGATTTTGGTGCTGAGCAGTTCTTC
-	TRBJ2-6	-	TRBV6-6	CASSWVTGANVLTF	TGTGCCAGCAGTTGGGTTACTGGGGCCAACGTCCTGACTTTC
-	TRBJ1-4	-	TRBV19	CASRFRESNEKLFF	TGTGCCAGTAGGTTCCGGGAGTCTAATGAAAAACTGTTTTTT
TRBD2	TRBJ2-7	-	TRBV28	CASSSGIYEQYF	TGTGCCAGCTCGAGCGGGATCTACGAGCAGTACTTC
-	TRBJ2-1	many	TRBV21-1	CASSVTGYYEQFF	TGTGCCAGCAGCGTGACAGGGTACTATGAGCAGTTCTTC
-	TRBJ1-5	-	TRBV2	CASRHRVRNQPQHF	TGTGCCAGCAGGCACAGGGTACGAAATCAGCCCCAGCATTTT
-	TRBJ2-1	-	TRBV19	CASSPPMRDYNEQFF	TGTGCCAGTAGTCCCCCTATGCGGGATTACAATGAGCAGTTCTTC
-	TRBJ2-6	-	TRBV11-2	CASSRQSGANVLTF	TGTGCCAGCAGCCGACAGTCTGGGGCCAACGTCCTGACTTTC
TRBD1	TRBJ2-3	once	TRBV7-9	CASSLGTGNVDTQYF	TGTGCCAGCAGCTTAGGGACAGGGAATGTCGATACGCAGTATTTT
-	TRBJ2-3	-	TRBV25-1	CASSDRLADTQYF	TGTGCCAGCAGTGATCGGTTAGCAGATACGCAGTATTTT
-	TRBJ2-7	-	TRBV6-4	CASSRGGPSYEQYF	TGTGCCAGCAGTAGGGGCGGCCCCAGCTACGAGCAGTACTTC
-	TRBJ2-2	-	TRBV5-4	CASSSRGTGELFF	TGTGCCAGCAGCTCAAGGGGCACCGGGGAGCTGTTTTTT
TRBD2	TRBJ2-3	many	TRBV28	CASSRAGDGTDTQYF	TGTGCCAGCAGCCGGGCGGGAGATGGGACAGATACGCAGTATTTT
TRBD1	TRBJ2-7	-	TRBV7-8	CASSPGTGGREQYF	TGTGCCAGCAGCCCTGGGACAGGGGGCCGGGAGCAGTACTTC
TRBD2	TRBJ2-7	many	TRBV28	CASTRLAGLYEQYF	TGTGCCAGCACCAGACTAGCGGGACTCTACGAGCAGTACTTC
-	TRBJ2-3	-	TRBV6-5	CASRKSFTDTQYF	TGTGCCAGCAGAAAATCTTTCACAGATACGCAGTATTTT